This section outlines one T cell receptor (beta chain) sequence together with its context. Antigen unknown. The sample is drawn from a study of shared clonotypes between healthy human individuals. Notes on the study in general: The authors sampled blood alone, and tissue repertoires likely differ.

The CDR3 sequence is 13 residues long. The germline gives CDR1 MNHEY, CDR2 SVGAGI. J lost 4 bases, V lost 6 bases, and 2 bases had no gene match. Measured with immunoSEQ multiplex PCR; TCRdb has only the in-frame clones, and not every one. The top ten clones hold 0.35% to 0.45% of a sample with roughly 2.2 million clones, about 92% of them seen once. This sequence originates from a man aged 18-30 years in good health. Some clones in this sample may be carry-over from other donors' samples. The chain uses TRBV6-5 and TRBJ1-4; 7 positions agree with TRBD1. Sequencing was done on a sample of naive CD4+ T cells from PBMCs. The sample's subset: CD45RA+ positively selected. CDR3 bases: TGTGCCAGCAGCAACAGGGGTAATGAAAAACTGTTTTTT. Translating gives CASSNRGNEKLFF.